The 9 T cell receptor beta chains in this list originate from one sample, sequenced in a study of blood T cell repertoires in COVID-19. Produced via immunoSEQ multiplex PCR; TCRdb's table is partial and in-frame only. Of around 420,000 clones detected, over 75% appear once; the ten largest clones hold 2% to 2.5%. Sample: PBMCs or T cells enriched from blood (not recorded which). These receptors all stem from a woman aged 40 to 49 with acute COVID-19.

The CDR3 sequence is CASSQDTGGGQPQHF. CDR3 in DNA: TGTGCCAGCAGCCAAGACACAGGGGGTGGTCAGCCCCAGCATTTT. This chain connects TRBV3-1 (or the pseudogene TRBV3-2) to TRBJ1-5; 8 bases are shared with TRBD1. Germline V gives CDR1 LGHDT, CDR2 YNNKEL (reference sequence). The ends lost 0 bases at V and 6 bases at J; junction bases unmatched: 4. The CDR3 is 15 amino acids.

CDR3 protein: CASSRGSTDTQYF. The DNA for the CDR3 is TGTGCCAGCAGCCGAGGAAGCACAGATACGCAGTATTTT. V gene TRBV3-1 (or the pseudogene TRBV3-2) combines with J gene TRBJ2-3; D is unresolved. Trimming took 4 bases from V and 0 from J, leaving 5 bases between them. The CDR3 has 13 amino acids. Per the germline V gene, CDR1 is LGHDT and CDR2 is YNNKEL (reference sequence).

This chain connects TRBV6-5 to TRBJ2-3; 7 positions agree with TRBD1. V lost 8 bases and J lost 2; bases outside the gene matches: 7. CDR3 length: 14 amino acids. Germline CDR1 reads MNHEY; CDR2 reads SVGAGI. The CDR3 loop is CASVRQGTTDTQYF. The CDR3 DNA reads as TGTGCCAGCGTCCGACAGGGAACCACAGATACGCAGTATTTT.

In this sample, this clone turned up a few times. This sequence joins TRBV3-1 (or the pseudogene TRBV3-2) and TRBJ2-2; a weak D match, TRBD1 (6 bases). The germline V gene has CDR1 LGHDT and CDR2 YNNKEL (reference sequence). The CDR3 is 18 residues long. Deletions cut 0 bases from V and 1 base from J, with 15 bases between. The CDR3 is CASSQDPPGTMNTGELFF. The CDR3 DNA sequence: TGTGCCAGCAGCCAAGACCCCCCCGGGACAATGAACACCGGGGAGCTGTTTTTT.

The chain combines TRBV7-8 with TRBJ1-6; no clear D gene. Germline V gene sequence: CDR1 SGHVS, CDR2 FQNEAQ. The CDR3 extends over 15 amino acids. Trimming left V 4 bases short and J 10 bases short, with 17 bases between. This chain's CDR3 is CASSSGELKRSPLHF. The CDR3, as DNA: TGTGCCAGCAGCTCCGGAGAACTAAAAAGGTCACCCCTCCACTTT.

DNA of the CDR3: TGTGCCAGCAGTGTTGGTACGGGCTATGGCTACACCTTC. It codes for CASSVGTGYGYTF. The rearrangement joins TRBV2 to TRBJ1-2; D is undetermined. Germline V gives CDR1 SNHLY, CDR2 FYNNEI. The CDR3 extends over 13 amino acids. The germline V and J ends were trimmed by 4 bases and 4 bases, with 10 bases remaining between them.

This chain joins TRBV5-1 and TRBJ2-7; the D gene is possibly TRBD2 (5 bases). With 0 bases removed from V and 0 bases from J, the gap between germline ends came to 13 bases. Germline CDR1 reads SGHRS; CDR2 reads YFSETQ. There are 16 residues in the CDR3. CDR3 in DNA: TGCGCCAGCAGCTTGGGCGGGTTCTCTAGCTCCTACGAGCAGTACTTC. Its translation: CASSLGGFSSSYEQYF.

The table lists this clone with a few counts. The sample contains more than one DNA sequence encoding this CDR3. The rearrangement joins TRBV12-3 or TRBV12-4 to TRBJ1-1; D perhaps matches TRBD1 (5 bases). There are 13 residues in the CDR3. Deletions cut 6 bases from V and 1 base from J, with 9 bases between. CDR3 sequence (DNA): TGTGCCAGCAGCCTTGGACAGAACACTGAAGCTTTCTTT. Encoded protein: CASSLGQNTEAFF.

The gene calls are TRBV4-1 and TRBJ1-2, with 7 bases identical to TRBD1. This CDR3 region has 17 residues. The germline V gene has CDR1 MGHRA and CDR2 YSYEKL. Trimming at V came to 3 bases and at J to 0 bases, leaving 10 bases not matched to a gene. CDR3 amino acids: CASSHPIQGPANYGYTF. CDR3 nucleotide sequence: TGCGCCAGCAGCCACCCAATACAGGGGCCGGCTAACTATGGCTACACCTTC.